These T cell receptor beta chains were read from a single sample in a study of cytomegalovirus exposure and HLA in healthy donors. TCRdb's copy holds only in-frame clones and misses some; the assay was immunoSEQ multiplex PCR. The data show about 130,000 clones, more than 8% seen once. Sequencing used PBMCs. All receptors derive from a man aged 40-50 years in good health and CMV-seronegative. CDR3s include the opening cysteine and the closing phenylalanine or tryptophan. Each record gives: clone size, D gene, J gene, V gene, CDR3 DNA, CDR3 protein. A D gene is named only where the DNA matches it firmly. Where a row states a size, it is once, few, many or the class of an expanded clone; other rows omit it.

abundance: few; d_gene: NA; j_gene: TRBJ2-1; v_gene: TRBV6-5; CDR3nt: TGTGCCAGCAGTTACAGGGGTCCCAGGGATGAGCAGTTCTTC; CDR3aa: CASSYRGPRDEQFF
abundance: NA; d_gene: NA; j_gene: TRBJ1-2; v_gene: TRBV5-6; CDR3nt: TGTGCCAGCAGCGGAGTGACCGCGAACTATGGCTACACCTTC; CDR3aa: CASSGVTANYGYTF
abundance: NA; d_gene: TRBD1; j_gene: TRBJ2-3; v_gene: TRBV7-9; CDR3nt: TGTGCCAGCAGCTTCGGGACAGGGGAGACAGATACGCAGTATTTT; CDR3aa: CASSFGTGETDTQYF
abundance: NA; d_gene: NA; j_gene: TRBJ2-7; v_gene: TRBV18; CDR3nt: TGTGCCAGCTCGGTAGACAGTACCCTACGAGAACAGTACTTC; CDR3aa: CASSVDSTLREQYF
abundance: few; d_gene: TRBD1; j_gene: TRBJ1-5; v_gene: TRBV11-2; CDR3nt: TGTGCCAGCAGCCCCGGGACAGGGCGAGATCAGCCCCAGCATTTT; CDR3aa: CASSPGTGRDQPQHF
abundance: NA; d_gene: TRBD2; j_gene: TRBJ2-3; v_gene: TRBV4-2; CDR3nt: TGTGCCAGCAGCCAAGTCTCGGGACTAGCGGGGGGGCGGCGAGATACGCAGTATTTT; CDR3aa: CASSQVSGLAGGRRDTQYF
abundance: few; d_gene: TRBD2; j_gene: TRBJ2-2; v_gene: TRBV7-9; CDR3nt: TGTGCCAGACCGGGACTAGCTACCGGGGAGCTGTTTTTT; CDR3aa: CARPGLATGELFF
abundance: few; d_gene: TRBD1; j_gene: TRBJ2-2; v_gene: TRBV4-1; CDR3nt: TGCGCCAGCAGCCTTGGACAGGGCTTCACCGGGGAGCTGTTTTTT; CDR3aa: CASSLGQGFTGELFF
abundance: NA; d_gene: TRBD2; j_gene: TRBJ2-2; v_gene: TRBV6-5; CDR3nt: TGTGCCAGCACCTTGACTAGCCCGTTCGGGGAGCTGTTTTTT; CDR3aa: CASTLTSPFGELFF
abundance: few; d_gene: NA; j_gene: TRBJ1-3; v_gene: TRBV6-5; CDR3nt: TGTGCCAGCAGAGGCAGGGGTCAACGGTTAAACACCATATATTTT; CDR3aa: CASRGRGQRLNTIYF
abundance: NA; d_gene: NA; j_gene: TRBJ1-1; v_gene: TRBV29-1; CDR3nt: TGCAGCGTTGGGGGGGGCACTGAAGCTTTCTTT; CDR3aa: CSVGGGTEAFF
abundance: NA; d_gene: TRBD1; j_gene: TRBJ1-1; v_gene: TRBV7-9; CDR3nt: TGTGCCACCCGGGACAGGGGGCTCGCTGAAGCTTTCTTT; CDR3aa: CATRDRGLAEAFF
abundance: few; d_gene: NA; j_gene: TRBJ2-1; v_gene: TRBV7-3; CDR3nt: TGTGCCAGCAGCTTAAGGGGGCGGGCTTCCTACAATGAGCAGTTCTTC; CDR3aa: CASSLRGRASYNEQFF
abundance: NA; d_gene: NA; j_gene: TRBJ2-3; v_gene: TRBV7-2; CDR3nt: TGTGCCAGCAGCTTGCAGGGCTCAGATACGCAGTATTTT; CDR3aa: CASSLQGSDTQYF
abundance: NA; d_gene: NA; j_gene: TRBJ2-5; v_gene: TRBV14; CDR3nt: TGTGCCAGCAGCCAAGATTCGAAGCCCTTCGAGACCCAGTACTTC; CDR3aa: CASSQDSKPFETQYF
abundance: few; d_gene: TRBD1; j_gene: TRBJ1-1; v_gene: TRBV19; CDR3nt: TGTGCCAGTATAGTTGGACAGGGAAACACTGAAGCTTTCTTT; CDR3aa: CASIVGQGNTEAFF
abundance: few; d_gene: NA; j_gene: TRBJ2-1; v_gene: TRBV7-9; CDR3nt: TGTGCCAGCGGCGAGGCAGGGAATGAGCAGTTCTTC; CDR3aa: CASGEAGNEQFF
abundance: few; d_gene: NA; j_gene: TRBJ1-1; v_gene: TRBV19; CDR3nt: TGTGCCAGTAGTATTCGGGAGAACACTGAAGCTTTCTTT; CDR3aa: CASSIRENTEAFF
abundance: NA; d_gene: TRBD1; j_gene: TRBJ1-1; v_gene: TRBV7-9; CDR3nt: TGTGCCAGCAGCAGGACAGGGGGCGTAGGTGCTGAAGCTTTCTTT; CDR3aa: CASSRTGGVGAEAFF
abundance: NA; d_gene: TRBD1; j_gene: TRBJ1-2; v_gene: TRBV27; CDR3nt: TGTGCCAGCAGTAGCCGGGCGCAGGGGGTAATCTTCTCCTATGGCTACACCTTC; CDR3aa: CASSSRAQGVIFSYGYTF
abundance: few; d_gene: TRBD1; j_gene: TRBJ1-5; v_gene: TRBV7-2; CDR3nt: TGTGCCAGCAGCTTCCTACAGGGGCTCCAGCCCCAGCATTTT; CDR3aa: CASSFLQGLQPQHF
abundance: NA; d_gene: TRBD1; j_gene: TRBJ2-3; v_gene: TRBV5-6; CDR3nt: TGTGCCAGCAGCTTGGTAGGACAGGGAACGTCAGATACGCAGTATTTT; CDR3aa: CASSLVGQGTSDTQYF
abundance: few; d_gene: NA; j_gene: TRBJ1-5; v_gene: TRBV27; CDR3nt: TGTGCCAGCAGTTCTATGAACGGAGATCAGCCCCAGCATTTT; CDR3aa: CASSSMNGDQPQHF
abundance: few; d_gene: NA; j_gene: TRBJ2-2; v_gene: TRBV6-6; CDR3nt: TGTGCCAGCAGTTTGGTGGGGGGGGCTAGCGGGGAGCTGTTTTTT; CDR3aa: CASSLVGGASGELFF
abundance: few; d_gene: NA; j_gene: TRBJ2-3; v_gene: TRBV28; CDR3nt: TGTGCCAGCAGTTTAGGAGGTCGCCATACGCAGTATTTT; CDR3aa: CASSLGGRHTQYF
abundance: few; d_gene: NA; j_gene: TRBJ2-2; v_gene: TRBV27; CDR3nt: TGTGCCAGCAGTTTAGGAGTCGGGGGGGAGCTGTTTTTT; CDR3aa: CASSLGVGGELFF
abundance: few; d_gene: NA; j_gene: TRBJ2-2; v_gene: TRBV7-8; CDR3nt: TGTGCCAGCAGCTTACTACAGCACACCGGGGAGCTGTTTTTT; CDR3aa: CASSLLQHTGELFF
abundance: NA; d_gene: TRBD1; j_gene: TRBJ1-2; v_gene: TRBV18; CDR3nt: TGTGCCAGCTCACCAAATACGTCGGGTGGGACAGGGCTTTATGGCTACACCTTC; CDR3aa: CASSPNTSGGTGLYGYTF
abundance: few; d_gene: NA; j_gene: TRBJ2-5; v_gene: TRBV11-2; CDR3nt: TGTGCCAGCAGCTTACGAGGGGGGGAGTGGGAGACCCAGTACTTC; CDR3aa: CASSLRGGEWETQYF
abundance: NA; d_gene: NA; j_gene: TRBJ2-2; v_gene: TRBV19; CDR3nt: TGTGCCAGTATGCGACAGGGAGGAACCGGGGAGCTGTTTTTT; CDR3aa: CASMRQGGTGELFF